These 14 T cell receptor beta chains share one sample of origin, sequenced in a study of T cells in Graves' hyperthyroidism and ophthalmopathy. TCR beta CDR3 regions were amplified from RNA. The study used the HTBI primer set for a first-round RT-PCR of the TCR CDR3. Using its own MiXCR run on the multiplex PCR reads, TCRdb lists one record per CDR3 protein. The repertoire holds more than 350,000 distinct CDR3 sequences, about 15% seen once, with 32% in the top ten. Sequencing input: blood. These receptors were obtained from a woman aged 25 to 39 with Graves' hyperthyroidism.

For the CDR3, the DNA is TGTGCCAGCAATACCGGGACAATCGATGAGCAGTTCTTC. It is translated as CASNTGTIDEQFF. The gene calls are TRBV28 and TRBJ2-1; D might be TRBD1 (6 bases). Trimming cost V 7 bases and J 8 bases, with 15 bases left between them. This CDR3 contains 13 residues. Per the germline V gene, CDR1 is MDHEN and CDR2 is SYDVKM.

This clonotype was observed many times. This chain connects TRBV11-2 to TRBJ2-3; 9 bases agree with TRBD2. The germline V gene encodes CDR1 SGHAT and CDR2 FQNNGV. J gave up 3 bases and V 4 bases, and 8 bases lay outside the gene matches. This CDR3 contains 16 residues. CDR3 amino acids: CASSSVPGLATDTQYF. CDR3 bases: TGTGCCAGCAGCTCAGTTCCGGGACTAGCAACAGATACGCAGTATTTT. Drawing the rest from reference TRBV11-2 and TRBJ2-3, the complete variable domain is EAGVAQSPRYKIIEKRQSVAFWCNPISGHATLYWYQQILGQGPKLLIQFQNNGVVDDSQLPKDRFSAERLKGVDSTLKIQPAKLEDSAVYLCASSSVPGLATDTQYFGPGTRLTVL.

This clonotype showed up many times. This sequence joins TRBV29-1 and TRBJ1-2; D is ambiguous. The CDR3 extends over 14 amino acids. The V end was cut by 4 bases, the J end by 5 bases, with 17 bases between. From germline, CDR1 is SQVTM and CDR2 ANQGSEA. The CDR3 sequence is CSVAEGSSQYGYTF. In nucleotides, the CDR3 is TGCAGCGTTGCGGAGGGTTCCTCGCAATATGGCTACACCTTC. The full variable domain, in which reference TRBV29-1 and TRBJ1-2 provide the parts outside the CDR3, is SAVISQKPSRDICQRGTSLTIQCQVDSQVTMMFWYRQQPGQSLTLIATANQGSEATYESGFVIDKFPISRPNLTFSTLTVSNMSPEDSSIYLCSVAEGSSQYGYTFGSGTRLTVV.

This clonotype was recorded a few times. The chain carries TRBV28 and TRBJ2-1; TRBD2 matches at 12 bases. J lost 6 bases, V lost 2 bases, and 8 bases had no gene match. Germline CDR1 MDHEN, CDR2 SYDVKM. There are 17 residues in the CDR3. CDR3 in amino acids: CASSLPLAGGQGNEQFF. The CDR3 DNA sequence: TGTGCCAGCAGTTTACCCCTAGCGGGAGGGCAAGGCAATGAGCAGTTCTTC. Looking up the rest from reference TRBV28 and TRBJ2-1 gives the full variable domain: DVKVTQSSRYLVKRTGEKVFLECVQDMDHENMFWYRQDPGLGLRLIYFSYDVKMKEKGDIPEGYSVSREKKERFSLILESASTNQTSMYLCASSLPLAGGQGNEQFFGPGTRLTVL.

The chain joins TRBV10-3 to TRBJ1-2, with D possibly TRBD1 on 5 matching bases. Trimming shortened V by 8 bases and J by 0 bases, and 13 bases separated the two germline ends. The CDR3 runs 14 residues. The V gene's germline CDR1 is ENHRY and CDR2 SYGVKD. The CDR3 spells CAIRRTPTNYGYTF. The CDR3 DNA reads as TGTGCCATCCGCCGGACACCTACTAACTATGGCTACACCTTC.

The CDR3 coding sequence is TGTGCCAGCAGCTTAGCGAGTAGAGGGCACACTGAAGCTTTCTTT. This gives the protein CASSLASRGHTEAFF. This chain uses TRBV7-9 with TRBJ1-1; D remains ambiguous. The ends were cut back, 0 bases at V and 3 bases at J, with 11 bases in the middle. Germline V gene lookup returns CDR1 SEHNR and CDR2 FQNEAQ (reference sequence). This CDR3 has 15 residues.

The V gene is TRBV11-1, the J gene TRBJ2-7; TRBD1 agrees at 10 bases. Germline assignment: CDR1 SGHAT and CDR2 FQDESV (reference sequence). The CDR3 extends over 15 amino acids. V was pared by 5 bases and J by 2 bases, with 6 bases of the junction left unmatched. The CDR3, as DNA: TGTGCCAGCAGCCCAGCCGGGACAGGGGCCTACGAGCAGTACTTC. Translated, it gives CASSPAGTGAYEQYF.

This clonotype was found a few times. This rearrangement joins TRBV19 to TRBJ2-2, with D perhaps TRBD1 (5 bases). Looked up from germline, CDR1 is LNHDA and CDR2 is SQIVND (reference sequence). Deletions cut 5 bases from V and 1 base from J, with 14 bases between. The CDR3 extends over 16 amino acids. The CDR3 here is CASSSTTARNTGELFF. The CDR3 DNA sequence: TGTGCCAGTAGTTCCACGACAGCTAGGAACACCGGGGAGCTGTTTTTT.

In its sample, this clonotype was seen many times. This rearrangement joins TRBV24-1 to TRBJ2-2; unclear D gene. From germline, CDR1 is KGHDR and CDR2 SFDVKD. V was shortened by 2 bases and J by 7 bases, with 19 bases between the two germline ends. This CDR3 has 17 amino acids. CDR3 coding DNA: TGTGCCACCAGTGATTCTCTGACTGCCGTACCCAGCGGGGAGCTGTTTTTT. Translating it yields CATSDSLTAVPSGELFF.

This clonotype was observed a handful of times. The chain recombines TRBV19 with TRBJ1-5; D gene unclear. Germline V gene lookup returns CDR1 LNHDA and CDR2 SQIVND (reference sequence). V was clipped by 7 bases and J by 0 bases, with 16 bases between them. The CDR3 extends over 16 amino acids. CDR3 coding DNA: TGTGCCAGTATTTTCTCCGGACGGAGTAGCAATCAGCCCCAGCATTTT. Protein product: CASIFSGRSSNQPQHF.

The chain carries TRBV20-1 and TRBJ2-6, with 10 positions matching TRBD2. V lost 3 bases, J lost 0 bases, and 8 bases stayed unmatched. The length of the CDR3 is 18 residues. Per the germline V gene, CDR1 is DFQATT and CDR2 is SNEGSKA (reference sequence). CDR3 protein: CSASLAGDPYSGANVLTF. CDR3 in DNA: TGCAGTGCTAGTCTAGCGGGAGACCCGTACTCTGGGGCCAACGTCCTGACTTTC.

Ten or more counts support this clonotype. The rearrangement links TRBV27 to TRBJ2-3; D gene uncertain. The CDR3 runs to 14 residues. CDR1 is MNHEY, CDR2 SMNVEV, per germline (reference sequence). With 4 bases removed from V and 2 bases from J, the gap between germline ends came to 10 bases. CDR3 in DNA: TGTGCCAGCAGTTCCCGCCAGGCCACAGATACGCAGTATTTT. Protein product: CASSSRQATDTQYF.

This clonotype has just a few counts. The DNA of the CDR3 is TGCAGCGTCGGCAGGACTAGCGGGAGTTTAGAGACCCAGTACTTC. Translated, it gives CSVGRTSGSLETQYF. The gene calls are TRBV29-1 and TRBJ2-5; 13 bases line up with TRBD2. The trim removed 6 bases at V and 4 bases at J, leaving 8 bases unmatched. In germline, CDR1 is SQVTM, CDR2 ANQGSEA. The CDR3 sequence is 15 residues long.

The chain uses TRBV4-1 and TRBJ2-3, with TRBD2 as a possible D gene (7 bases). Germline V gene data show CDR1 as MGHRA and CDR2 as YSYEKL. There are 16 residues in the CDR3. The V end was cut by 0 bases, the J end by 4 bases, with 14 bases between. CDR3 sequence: CASSQEGGAFPDTQYF. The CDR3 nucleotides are TGCGCCAGCAGCCAAGAAGGGGGGGCCTTCCCAGATACGCAGTATTTT.